This T cell receptor (beta chain) was sequenced during a study of OX40 agonist ivuxolimab in advanced cancers. The method was immunoSEQ multiplex PCR; TCRdb's version includes in-frame clones alone and lacks a portion of them. The sample comprises fewer than 65,000 clones, approximately 90% of which are singletons, and more than 1.3% rests with the top ten. The source was CD4+ or CD8+ T cells sorted from blood, collected in a trial of the OX40 agonist ivuxolimab. This receptor was taken from an adult with an advanced solid tumor such as melanoma, head and neck, liver or kidney cancer.

This CDR3 reads CASRGQGAFGYTF. In nucleotides, the CDR3 is TGTGCCAGCAGGGGACAGGGGGCGTTCGGCTACACCTTC. The chain has TRBV2 and TRBJ1-2, with 12 bases identical to TRBD1. Germline loops: CDR1 SNHLY, CDR2 FYNNEI. Trimming took 6 bases from V and 8 from J; bases not matched to a gene: 4. This CDR3 spans 13 amino acids.